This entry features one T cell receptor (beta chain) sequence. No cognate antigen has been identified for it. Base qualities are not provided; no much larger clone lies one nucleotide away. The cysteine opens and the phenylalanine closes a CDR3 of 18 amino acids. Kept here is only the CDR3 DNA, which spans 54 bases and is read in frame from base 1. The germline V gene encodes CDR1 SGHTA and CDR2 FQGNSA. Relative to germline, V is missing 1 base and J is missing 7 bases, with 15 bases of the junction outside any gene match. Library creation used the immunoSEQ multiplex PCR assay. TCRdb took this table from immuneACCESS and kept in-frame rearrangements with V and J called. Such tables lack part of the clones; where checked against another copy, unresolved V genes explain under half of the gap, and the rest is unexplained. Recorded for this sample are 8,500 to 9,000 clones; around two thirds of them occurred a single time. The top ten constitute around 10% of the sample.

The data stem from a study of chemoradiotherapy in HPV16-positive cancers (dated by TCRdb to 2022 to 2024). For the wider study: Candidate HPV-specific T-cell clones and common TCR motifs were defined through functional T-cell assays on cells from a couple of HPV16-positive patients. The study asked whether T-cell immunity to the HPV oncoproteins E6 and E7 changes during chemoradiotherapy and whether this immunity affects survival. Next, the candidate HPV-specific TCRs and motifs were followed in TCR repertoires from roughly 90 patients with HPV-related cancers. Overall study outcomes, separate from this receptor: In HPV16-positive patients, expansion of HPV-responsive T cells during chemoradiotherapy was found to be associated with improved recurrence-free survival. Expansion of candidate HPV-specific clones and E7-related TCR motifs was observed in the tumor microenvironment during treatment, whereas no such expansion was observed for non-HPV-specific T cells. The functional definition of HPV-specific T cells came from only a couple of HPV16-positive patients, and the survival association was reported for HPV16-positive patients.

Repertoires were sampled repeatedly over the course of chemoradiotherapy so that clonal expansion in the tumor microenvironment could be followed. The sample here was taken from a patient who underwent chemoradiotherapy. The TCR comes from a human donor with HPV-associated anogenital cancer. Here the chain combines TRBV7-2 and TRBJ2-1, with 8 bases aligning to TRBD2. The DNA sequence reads TGTGCCAGCAGCTTAGGCTATGCCGGGAGGGCGTTTCGAAATGAGCAGTTCTTC. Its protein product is CASSLGYAGRAFRNEQFF.